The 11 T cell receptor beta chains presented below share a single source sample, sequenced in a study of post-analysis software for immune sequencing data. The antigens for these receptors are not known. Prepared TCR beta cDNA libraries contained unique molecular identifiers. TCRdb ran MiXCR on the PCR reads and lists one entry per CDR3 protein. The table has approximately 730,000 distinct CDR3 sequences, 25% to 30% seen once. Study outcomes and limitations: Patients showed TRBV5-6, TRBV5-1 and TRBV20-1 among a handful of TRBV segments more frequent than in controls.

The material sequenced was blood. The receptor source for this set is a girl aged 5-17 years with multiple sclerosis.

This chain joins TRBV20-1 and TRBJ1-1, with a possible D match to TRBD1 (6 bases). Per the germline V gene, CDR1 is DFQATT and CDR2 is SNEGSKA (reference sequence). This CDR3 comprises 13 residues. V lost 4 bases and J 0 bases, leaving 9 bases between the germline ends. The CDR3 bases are TGCAGTGCTACAGACAGGTTGAACACTGAAGCTTTCTTT. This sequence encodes CSATDRLNTEAFF.

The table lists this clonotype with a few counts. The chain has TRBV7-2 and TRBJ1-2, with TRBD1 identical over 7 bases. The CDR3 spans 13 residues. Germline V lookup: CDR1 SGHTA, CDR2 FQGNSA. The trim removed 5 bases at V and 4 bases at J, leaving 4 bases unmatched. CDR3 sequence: CASSNGQAYGYTF. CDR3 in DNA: TGTGCCAGCAGCAATGGACAGGCCTATGGCTACACCTTC.

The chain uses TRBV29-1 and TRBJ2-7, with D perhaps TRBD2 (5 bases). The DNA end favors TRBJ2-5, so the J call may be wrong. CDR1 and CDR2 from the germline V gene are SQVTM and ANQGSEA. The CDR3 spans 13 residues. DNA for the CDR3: TGCAGCGGCCGACGGGGTATGGTGGAGACCCAGTACTTC. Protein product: CSGRRGMVETQYF.

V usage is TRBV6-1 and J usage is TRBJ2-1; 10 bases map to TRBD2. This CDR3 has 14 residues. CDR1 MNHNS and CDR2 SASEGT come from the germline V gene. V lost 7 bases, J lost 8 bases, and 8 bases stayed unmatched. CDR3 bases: TGTGCCAGCACAGCGGGAGGGCTGGGGTATGAGCAGTTCTTC. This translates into CASTAGGLGYEQFF.

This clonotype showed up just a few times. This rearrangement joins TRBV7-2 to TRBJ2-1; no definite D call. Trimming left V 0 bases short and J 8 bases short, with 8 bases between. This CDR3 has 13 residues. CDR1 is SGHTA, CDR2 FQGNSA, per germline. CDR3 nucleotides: TGTGCCAGCAGCTTAGCGGCCCAGCATGAGCAGTTCTTC. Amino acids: CASSLAAQHEQFF.

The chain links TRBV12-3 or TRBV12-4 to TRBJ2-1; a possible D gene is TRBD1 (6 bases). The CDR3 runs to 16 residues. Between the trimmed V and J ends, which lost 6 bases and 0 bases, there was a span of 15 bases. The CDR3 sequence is CASRRGSSSSYNEQFF. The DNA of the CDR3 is TGTGCCAGCAGGAGGGGGTCCTCCAGCTCCTACAATGAGCAGTTCTTC.

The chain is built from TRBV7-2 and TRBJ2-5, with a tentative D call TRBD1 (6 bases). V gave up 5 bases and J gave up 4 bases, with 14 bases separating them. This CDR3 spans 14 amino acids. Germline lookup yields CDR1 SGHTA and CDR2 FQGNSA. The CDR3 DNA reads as TGTGCCAGCAGCGCACCCGGGACAACAGAGACCCAGTACTTC. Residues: CASSAPGTTETQYF.

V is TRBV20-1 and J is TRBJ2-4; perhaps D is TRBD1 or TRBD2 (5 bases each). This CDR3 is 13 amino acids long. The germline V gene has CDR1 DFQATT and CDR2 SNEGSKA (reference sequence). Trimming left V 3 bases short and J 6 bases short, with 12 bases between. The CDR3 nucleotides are TGCAGTGCTAGGACCAGGGCGGGAAACATTCAGTACTTC. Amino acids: CSARTRAGNIQYF.

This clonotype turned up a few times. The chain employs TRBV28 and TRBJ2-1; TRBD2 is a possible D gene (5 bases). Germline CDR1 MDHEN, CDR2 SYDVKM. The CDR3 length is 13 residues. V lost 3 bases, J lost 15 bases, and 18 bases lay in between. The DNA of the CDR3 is TGTGCCAGCAGTTTGGGCAGGAAGGTAGGACTGTTCTTC. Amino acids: CASSLGRKVGLFF. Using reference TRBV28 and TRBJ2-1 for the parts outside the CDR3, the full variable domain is DVKVTQSSRYLVKRTGEKVFLECVQDMDHENMFWYRQDPGLGLRLIYFSYDVKMKEKGDIPEGYSVSREKKERFSLILESASTNQTSMYLCASSLGRKVGLFFGPGTRLTVL.

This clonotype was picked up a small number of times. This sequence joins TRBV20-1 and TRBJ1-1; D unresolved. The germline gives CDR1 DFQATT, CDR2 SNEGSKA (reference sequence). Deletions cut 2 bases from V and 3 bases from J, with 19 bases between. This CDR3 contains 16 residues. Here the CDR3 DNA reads TGCAGTGCTAGAACTGGACTTTCTACGAGGGACACTGAAGCTTTCTTT. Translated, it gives CSARTGLSTRDTEAFF.

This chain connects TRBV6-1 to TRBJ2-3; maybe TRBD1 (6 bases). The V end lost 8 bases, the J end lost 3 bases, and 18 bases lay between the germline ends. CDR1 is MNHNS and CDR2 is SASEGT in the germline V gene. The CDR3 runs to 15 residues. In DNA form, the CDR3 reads TGTGCCAGCCGGAGCCTGGGGGCGTTAACAGATACGCAGTATTTT. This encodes CASRSLGALTDTQYF.